What follows are 20 T cell receptor beta chains derived from one specimen sequenced in a study of T cells in Graves' hyperthyroidism and ophthalmopathy. Amplification targeted TCR beta CDR3 regions from RNA transcripts. In the first-round RT-PCR of the TCR CDR3, the HTBI primer set was used. MiXCR was run by TCRdb on the multiplex PCR reads, yielding one entry per CDR3 protein. The sample lists 100,000 to 130,000 distinct CDR3 sequences, about 17% occurring once. The material sequenced was blood. These TCRs come from a woman in her forties or fifties with Graves' hyperthyroidism.

About this clonotype itself: The missing conserved phenylalanine or tryptophan at the end of this CDR3 makes a read error likely. The gene calls are TRBV6-1 and TRBJ1-2, with TRBD1 matching 8 bases. Germline V lookup: CDR1 MNHNS, CDR2 SASEGT. The V segment lost 6 bases and the J segment 2 bases; nucleotides outside the gene matches: 11. This CDR3 has 16 amino acids. Written as DNA, the CDR3 is TGTGCCAGCAGCCCCCGGGTCGGGGACAGGAACTATGGCTACACCCTC. It translates to CASSPRVGDRNYGYTL.

The chain couples TRBV2 to TRBJ2-7; 8 bases are shared with TRBD1. The germline CDR1 and CDR2 sequences are SNHLY and FYNNEI. The CDR3 extends over 14 amino acids. Trimming at V came to 3 bases and at J to 6 bases, leaving 7 bases not matched to a gene. DNA of the CDR3: TGTGCCAGCAGTGATCAGGGGGCATTTGGCGAGCAGTACTTC. Translation: CASSDQGAFGEQYF.

This clonotype was seen at least ten times. The chain links TRBV28 to TRBJ1-1; D not resolved. Per germline, CDR1 MDHEN and CDR2 SYDVKM. The CDR3 covers 16 residues. Trimming left V 7 bases short and J 1 base short, with 19 bases between. The CDR3 protein is CASTHGGYDSNTEAFF. CDR3 DNA: TGTGCCAGCACCCACGGAGGCTACGACTCGAACACTGAAGCTTTCTTT.

The table lists this clonotype with many counts. The V and J genes are TRBV28 and TRBJ2-1; D remains ambiguous. V lost 5 bases and J lost 8, with 7 bases in between. The length of the CDR3 is 11 residues. Germline values: CDR1 MDHEN, CDR2 SYDVKM. In DNA form, the CDR3 reads TGTGCCAGCAGTCAGCTATATGAGCAGTTCTTC. This codes for CASSQLYEQFF.

This clonotype has a count of ten or more. This may arise from a read error, as a much more abundant clone is one base away. The V call is TRBV11-2, the J call TRBJ1-1, with a possible D match to TRBD1 (5 bases). This CDR3 spans 14 amino acids. Germline CDR1 SGHAT, CDR2 FQNNGV. Trimming took 8 bases from V and 0 from J, leaving 13 bases between them. CDR3 loop: CASGAMGVNTEAFF. The CDR3 DNA is TGTGCCAGCGGCGCTATGGGGGTGAACACTGAAGCTTTCTTT.

This clonotype has at least ten counts. V gene TRBV28 combines with J gene TRBJ2-4; 8 nucleotides align to TRBD2. Germline V gives CDR1 MDHEN, CDR2 SYDVKM. The CDR3 length is 15 residues. J gave up 3 bases and V 6 bases, and 7 bases lay outside the gene matches. The CDR3 nucleotides read TGTGCCAGCAGCCCGGCGGGGGGTGACAAAAACATTCAGTACTTC. Amino acids: CASSPAGGDKNIQYF.

At least ten counts were recorded for this clonotype. The chain has TRBV7-2 and TRBJ2-1; D might be TRBD2 (6 bases). Trimming shortened V by 2 bases and J by 4 bases, and 6 bases separated the two germline ends. The CDR3 has 13 residues. From germline, CDR1 is SGHTA and CDR2 FQGNSA. The CDR3 DNA sequence: TGTGCCAGCAGCTTACTAGCGTACAATGAGCAGTTCTTC. Protein sequence: CASSLLAYNEQFF.

This clonotype was picked up many times. CDR3 region: CASSEAELWNTEAFF. As DNA, the CDR3 is TGTGCCAGCAGTGAAGCGGAACTATGGAACACTGAAGCTTTCTTT. This chain joins TRBV2 and TRBJ1-1; D is uncertain. V lost 0 bases and J 1 base, leaving 9 bases between the germline ends. The CDR3 has 15 amino acids. Germline CDR1 SNHLY, CDR2 FYNNEI. The full variable domain, with the rest looked up from reference TRBV2 and TRBJ1-1, is EPEVTQTPSHQVTQMGQEVILRCVPISNHLYFYWYRQILGQKVEFLVSFYNNEISEKSEIFDDQFSVERPDGSNFTLKIRSTKLEDSAMYFCASSEAELWNTEAFFGQGTRLTVV.

This clonotype was counted a few times. J is TRBJ1-1 and V is TRBV5-1; D is unresolved. In germline, CDR1 is SGHRS, CDR2 YFSETQ. Trimming removed 0 bases from V and 0 bases from J, with 6 bases in between. This CDR3 contains 14 residues. In DNA form, the CDR3 reads TGCGCCAGCAGCTTGGTTTGGATGAACACTGAAGCTTTCTTT. It translates to CASSLVWMNTEAFF.

This clonotype showed up many times. This chain joins TRBV5-1 and TRBJ2-1; perhaps TRBD2 as D (5 bases). The germline V gene has CDR1 SGHRS and CDR2 YFSETQ. The germline V and J ends were trimmed by 2 bases and 8 bases, with 14 bases remaining between them. CDR3 size: 14 residues. The CDR3 here is CASSLSGSLDEQFF. In DNA, the CDR3 is TGCGCCAGCAGCTTAAGCGGAAGTCTGGATGAGCAGTTCTTC. Full variable domain (rest looked up from reference TRBV5-1 and TRBJ2-1): KAGVTQTPRYLIKTRGQQVTLSCSPISGHRSVSWYQQTPGQGLQFLFEYFSETQRNKGNFPGRFSGRQFSNSRSEMNVSTLELGDSALYLCASSLSGSLDEQFFGPGTRLTVL.

This clonotype has at least ten counts. The chain carries TRBV12-3 or TRBV12-4 and TRBJ2-1, with TRBD2 identical over 12 bases. The CDR3 consists of 14 residues. J lost 8 bases, V lost 7 bases, and 6 bases had no gene match. The CDR3 sequence is CASTSTSGRYEQFF. CDR3 DNA: TGTGCCAGCACTTCGACTAGCGGGAGATATGAGCAGTTCTTC.

About this clonotype itself: At one boundary the junction diverges from the germline segment, which might be a read error. The chain has TRBV6-5 and TRBJ2-7; 7 positions match TRBD2. This CDR3 contains 19 residues. Per the germline V gene, CDR1 is MNHEY and CDR2 is SVGAGI. The CDR3 spells CASSYSILAGVFSSDEQYF. CDR3 DNA: TGTGCCAGCAGTTACTCGATTCTGGCGGGAGTCTTTTCCTCCGACGAGCAGTACTTC.

This rearrangement joins TRBV20-1 to TRBJ1-1; no clear D gene. Per germline, CDR1 DFQATT and CDR2 SNEGSKA (reference sequence). This CDR3 region has 13 residues. Trimming pared 3 bases from V and 2 bases from J, leaving 10 bases between. The CDR3 sequence: CSASSTSNTEAFF. In DNA, the CDR3 is TGCAGTGCTAGTAGCACATCAAACACTGAAGCTTTCTTT.

The V call is TRBV30, the J call TRBJ2-5; D perhaps matches TRBD1 (6 bases). Looked up from germline, CDR1 is GTSNPN and CDR2 is SVGIG (reference sequence). The CDR3 is 13 residues long. Trimming removed 4 bases from V and 1 base from J, with 10 bases in between. The CDR3 region has the DNA TGTGCCTGGAATGTAGGGGGCCAAGAGACCCAGTACTTC. Its protein product is CAWNVGGQETQYF.

This clonotype was recorded many times. The chain links TRBV6-1 to TRBJ1-3, with D unresolved. The CDR3 covers 12 residues. Germline V gives CDR1 MNHNS, CDR2 SASEGT. The ends were cut back, 6 bases at V and 7 bases at J, with 10 bases in the middle. This CDR3 reads CASRDEWNTIYF. As DNA, the CDR3 is TGTGCCAGCAGAGACGAGTGGAACACCATATATTTT.

This chain uses TRBV4-1 with TRBJ2-7, with D possibly TRBD2 on 6 matching bases. Germline lookup yields CDR1 MGHRA and CDR2 YSYEKL. V gave up 3 bases and J gave up 2 bases, with 14 bases separating them. The CDR3 runs to 15 residues. CDR3: CASSHSGTLTYEQYF. CDR3 in DNA: TGCGCCAGCAGCCACTCCGGGACTCTTACCTACGAGCAGTACTTC.

V gene TRBV4-2 combines with J gene TRBJ1-6; D is unclear. CDR1 is LGHNA and CDR2 is YNFKEQ in the germline V gene. The V end lost 3 bases, the J end lost 5 bases, and 11 bases lay between the germline ends. This CDR3 spans 15 amino acids. CDR3 bases: TGTGCCAGCAGCCATCAACACGGGGATAATTCACCCCTCCACTTT. This gives the protein CASSHQHGDNSPLHF.

The table lists this clonotype with many counts. The V gene is TRBV19, the J gene TRBJ2-2, with D unresolved. The V gene's germline CDR1 is LNHDA and CDR2 SQIVND (reference sequence). V lost 7 bases and J 1 base, leaving 16 bases between the germline ends. The CDR3 runs 16 residues. The CDR3 loop reads CASTLGPDGNTGELFF. The CDR3 DNA sequence: TGTGCCAGTACCCTCGGGCCCGACGGGAACACCGGGGAGCTGTTTTTT.

This clonotype showed up many times. This chain links TRBV19 with TRBJ1-1, with TRBD1 matching 8 bases. Germline CDR1 LNHDA, CDR2 SQIVND (reference sequence). V was clipped by 6 bases and J by 8 bases; unmatched bases: 11. The CDR3 sequence is 14 residues long. The CDR3 loop is CASRLTGQGGEAFF. DNA for the CDR3: TGTGCCAGTAGACTGACCGGACAGGGAGGAGAAGCTTTCTTT.

This chain links TRBV3-1 with TRBJ1-1, with D perhaps matching TRBD1 (5 bases). CDR3 length: 13 amino acids. Trimming cost V 6 bases and J 5 bases, with 13 bases left between them. Per germline, CDR1 LGHDT and CDR2 YNNKEL (reference sequence). DNA of the CDR3: TGTGCCAGCAGAGACAGCGGGGGAACTGAAGCTTTCTTT. Protein sequence: CASRDSGGTEAFF.